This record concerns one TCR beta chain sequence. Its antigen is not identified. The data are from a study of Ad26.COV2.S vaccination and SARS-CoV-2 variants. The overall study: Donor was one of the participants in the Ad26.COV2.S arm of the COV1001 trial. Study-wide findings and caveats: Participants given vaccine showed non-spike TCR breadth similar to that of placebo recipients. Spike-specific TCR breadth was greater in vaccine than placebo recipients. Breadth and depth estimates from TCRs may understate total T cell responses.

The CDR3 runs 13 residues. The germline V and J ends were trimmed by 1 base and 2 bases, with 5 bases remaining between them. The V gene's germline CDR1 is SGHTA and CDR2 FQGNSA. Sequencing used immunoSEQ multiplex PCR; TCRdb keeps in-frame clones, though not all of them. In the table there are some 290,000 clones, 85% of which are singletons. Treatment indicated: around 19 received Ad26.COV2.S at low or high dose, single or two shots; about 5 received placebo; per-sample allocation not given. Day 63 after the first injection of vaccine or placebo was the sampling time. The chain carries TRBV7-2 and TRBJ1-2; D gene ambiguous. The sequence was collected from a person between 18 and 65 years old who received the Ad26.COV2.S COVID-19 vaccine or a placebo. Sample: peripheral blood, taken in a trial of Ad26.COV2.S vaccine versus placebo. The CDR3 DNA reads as TGTGCCAGCAGCTTAGAACGGAACTATGGCTACACCTTC. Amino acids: CASSLERNYGYTF. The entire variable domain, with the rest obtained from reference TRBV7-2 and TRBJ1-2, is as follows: GAGVSQSPSNKVTEKGKDVELRCDPISGHTALYWYRQSLGQGLEFLIYFQGNSAPDKSGLPSDRFSAERTGGSVSTLTIQRTQQEDSAVYLCASSLERNYGYTFGSGTRLTVV.